This is a list of T cell receptor beta chains from one sample in a study of blood T cell repertoires in COVID-19. The data were produced by immunoSEQ multiplex PCR, yet TCRdb's version contains in-frame clones alone and is incomplete. The sample holds 200,000 to 250,000 clones, more than 85% seen once. The sample was peripheral blood. The source is a man between 60 and 70 years old with COVID-19, enrolled during active disease. Each CDR3 is given with its conserved first and last residue. D genes are given only for firm matches. Rows give clone size only sometimes, using once, few, many, or a class for an expanded clone.

length: 16; size: -; J: TRBJ2-7; V: TRBV19; D: TRBD2; CDR3: CASGTSGTKGPYEQYF; DNA: TGTGCCAGTGGGACTAGCGGGACTAAAGGGCCCTACGAGCAGTACTTC
length: 16; size: -; J: TRBJ1-5; V: TRBV19; D: TRBD1; CDR3: CASSTGQGKGNQPQHF; DNA: TGTGCCAGTAGTACCGGACAGGGTAAGGGCAATCAGCCCCAGCATTTT
length: 15; size: -; J: TRBJ1-1; V: TRBV7-2; D: TRBD1; CDR3: CASSSRQGMNTEAFF; DNA: TGTGCCAGCAGCTCGAGACAGGGGATGAACACTGAAGCTTTCTTT
length: 16; size: once; J: TRBJ1-4; V: TRBV28; D: -; CDR3: CATLQGFGATNEKLFF; DNA: TGTGCCACCTTACAGGGCTTTGGGGCGACTAATGAAAAACTGTTTTTT
length: 13; size: -; J: TRBJ1-1; V: TRBV28; D: -; CDR3: CASSLVEDTEAFF; DNA: TGTGCCAGCAGCCTAGTTGAGGACACTGAAGCTTTCTTT
length: 16; size: -; J: TRBJ2-1; V: TRBV10-1; D: -; CDR3: CASSSSICSSYNEQFF; DNA: TGCGCCAGCAGTTCGTCGATCTGCAGCTCCTACAATGAGCAGTTCTTC
length: 14; size: once; J: TRBJ2-1; V: TRBV19; D: -; CDR3: CASSSFSSYNEQFF; DNA: TGTGCCAGTAGTAGCTTTAGCTCCTACAATGAGCAGTTCTTC
length: 14; size: -; J: TRBJ2-1; V: TRBV6-5; D: -; CDR3: CASIPGGSAKRQFF; DNA: TGTGCCAGCATCCCGGGGGGCTCCGCGAAACGGCAGTTCTTC
length: 16; size: -; J: TRBJ1-3; V: TRBV19; D: TRBD1; CDR3: CASSPITGGYGNTIYF; DNA: TGTGCCAGTAGTCCCATAACAGGGGGCTATGGAAACACCATATATTTT
length: 13; size: -; J: TRBJ2-1; V: TRBV18; D: -; CDR3: CASSPVQINEQFF; DNA: TGTGCCAGCTCACCAGTACAGATCAATGAGCAGTTCTTC
length: 18; size: -; J: TRBJ2-3; V: TRBV7-3; D: TRBD2; CDR3: CASSLMSGGPPRTDTQYF; DNA: TGTGCCAGCAGCTTAATGTCGGGAGGACCCCCCCGCACAGATACGCAGTATTTT
length: 16; size: -; J: TRBJ2-7; V: TRBV7-2; D: -; CDR3: CASSADSAPPNYEQYF; DNA: TGTGCCAGCAGCGCAGACAGTGCGCCTCCCAATTACGAGCAGTACTTC
length: 13; size: -; J: TRBJ1-2; V: TRBV6-5; D: -; CDR3: CASSYAGAGGYTF; DNA: TGTGCCAGCAGTTACGCAGGGGCAGGGGGCTACACCTTC
length: 15; size: -; J: TRBJ1-4; V: TRBV7-2; D: TRBD1; CDR3: CASSLQTGANEKLFF; DNA: TGTGCCAGCAGCCTCCAGACAGGGGCTAATGAAAAACTGTTTTTT
length: 15; size: -; J: TRBJ2-1; V: TRBV5-4; D: TRBD2; CDR3: CASSLPAGESNEQFF; DNA: TGTGCCAGCAGCTTACCAGCGGGAGAGAGCAATGAGCAGTTCTTC
length: 17; size: once; J: TRBJ2-3; V: TRBV3-1/TRBV3-2; D: -; CDR3: CASSQVGTTPSTDTQYF; DNA: TGTGCCAGCAGCCAAGTCGGGACAACCCCATCCACAGATACGCAGTATTTT
length: 14; size: -; J: TRBJ1-1; V: TRBV28; D: -; CDR3: CASTSDGRNTEAFF; DNA: TGTGCCAGCACCTCGGACGGGAGGAACACTGAAGCTTTCTTT
length: 15; size: -; J: TRBJ2-7; V: TRBV7-2; D: -; CDR3: CASSLERGGAYEQYF; DNA: TGTGCCAGCAGCTTAGAGAGGGGCGGGGCCTACGAGCAGTACTTC
length: 16; size: -; J: TRBJ1-5; V: TRBV6-6; D: -; CDR3: CASSYRLGRTNEPQHF; DNA: TGTGCCAGCAGTTACCGCCTTGGGCGCACCAATGAGCCCCAGCATTTT
length: 16; size: -; J: TRBJ1-6; V: TRBV4-3; D: TRBD1; CDR3: CASSQEGQGGNSPLHF; DNA: TGCGCCAGCAGCCAGGAGGGACAGGGAGGGAATTCACCCCTCCACTTT
length: 14; size: -; J: TRBJ1-2; V: TRBV25-1; D: TRBD1; CDR3: CASSEGHRGLGYTF; DNA: TGTGCCAGCAGTGAAGGGCACAGGGGCCTTGGCTACACCTTC
length: 16; size: once; J: TRBJ1-5; V: TRBV7-8; D: -; CDR3: CASSLVGFGSNQPQHF; DNA: TGTGCCAGCAGCTTAGTAGGCTTCGGGAGCAATCAGCCCCAGCATTTT
length: 15; size: -; J: TRBJ2-1; V: TRBV6-5; D: -; CDR3: CASSLPGHPVDEQFF; DNA: TGTGCCAGCAGTTTACCGGGACACCCGGTAGATGAGCAGTTCTTC